These 27 T cell receptor beta chains originate from one sample sequenced in a study of blood T cell repertoires in COVID-19. Produced via immunoSEQ multiplex PCR; TCRdb's table is partial and in-frame only. The table includes about 250,000 clones, roughly 84% detected once. Sequenced: peripheral blood. The receptors were gathered from a middle-aged woman who had recovered from COVID-19.

This clone showed up just a few times. V is TRBV5-6 and J is TRBJ2-4, with no clear D. Between the trimmed V and J ends, which lost 5 bases and 0 bases, there was a span of 9 bases. This CDR3 spans 14 amino acids. Germline CDR1 SGHDT, CDR2 YYEEEE. The CDR3 bases are TGTGCCAGCAGGCGACTCCTAGCCAAAAACATTCAGTACTTC. Encoded protein: CASRRLLAKNIQYF. Combining the CDR3 with reference TRBV5-6 and TRBJ2-4 gives the whole variable domain DAGVTQSPTHLIKTRGQQVTLRCSPKSGHDTVSWYQQALGQGPQFIFQYYEEEERQRGNFPDRFSGHQFPNYSSELNVNALLLGDSALYLCASRRLLAKNIQYFGAGTRLSVL.

The chain has TRBV28 and TRBJ2-7, with D tentatively TRBD1 (5 bases). Trimming stripped 0 bases from V and 2 bases from J, with 11 bases between. The CDR3 has 15 amino acids. Germline V gene sequence: CDR1 MDHEN, CDR2 SYDVKM. As DNA, the CDR3 is TGTGCCAGCAGTTTATGGTTGGACACTACCTACGAGCAGTACTTC. Its protein is CASSLWLDTTYEQYF.

This clone showed up just once. Written as DNA, the CDR3 is TGTGCCAGCTCACCCATCTCCGAGGGGAGGGAGCAGTACTTC. Translation gives CASSPISEGREQYF. The chain employs TRBV18 and TRBJ2-7; perhaps TRBD2 as D (6 bases). This CDR3 contains 14 residues. V lost 3 bases to trimming and J lost 7 bases, with 16 bases between them. Germline assignment: CDR1 KGHSH and CDR2 LQKENI. Supplemented by reference TRBV18 and TRBJ2-7, the full variable domain reads NAGVMQNPRHLVRRRGQEARLRCSPMKGHSHVYWYRQLPEEGLKFMVYLQKENIIDESGMPKERFSAEFPKEGPSILRIQQVVRGDSAAYFCASSPISEGREQYFGPGTRLTVT.

CDR3 nucleotide sequence: TGTGCCAGCAGCTTAACCGGAACTAATGAAAAACTGTTTTTT. Translation gives CASSLTGTNEKLFF. J is TRBJ1-4 and V is TRBV7-8; D call uncertain. CDR3 length equals 14 residues. V shed 2 bases and J shed 1 base, with 5 bases lying between them. Germline assignment: CDR1 SGHVS and CDR2 FQNEAQ.

The V call is TRBV28, the J call TRBJ1-2; D remains ambiguous. Trimming removed 6 bases from V and 7 bases from J, with 15 bases in between. Germline loops: CDR1 MDHEN, CDR2 SYDVKM. There are 13 residues in the CDR3. The CDR3: CASRRQAGSGYTF. Written as DNA, the CDR3 is TGTGCCAGCAGAAGGCAGGCGGGCTCTGGCTACACCTTC.

This sequence joins TRBV9 and TRBJ2-5, with TRBD1 matching over 7 bases. The CDR3 totals 15 residues. V lost 0 bases and J lost 4; bases outside the gene matches: 6. The germline V gene encodes CDR1 SGDLS and CDR2 YYNGEE. CDR3 amino acids: CASSVGTGVGETQYF. For the CDR3, the DNA is TGTGCCAGCAGCGTAGGCACAGGGGTCGGAGAGACCCAGTACTTC.

This sequence joins TRBV5-6 and TRBJ2-5, with a possible D match to TRBD1 (5 bases). There are 14 residues in the CDR3. The germline gives CDR1 SGHDT, CDR2 YYEEEE. V was cut by 1 base and J by 3 bases, with 10 bases left in between. This chain's CDR3 is CASSLRGRKETQYF. DNA of the CDR3: TGTGCCAGCAGCTTGAGGGGTAGGAAAGAGACCCAGTACTTC.

The chain combines TRBV18 with TRBJ2-7; 7 bases line up with TRBD1. The CDR3 covers 13 residues. The ends lost 2 bases at V and 5 bases at J; junction bases unmatched: 3. CDR1 KGHSH and CDR2 LQKENI come from the germline V gene. CDR3 DNA sequence: TGTGCCAGCTCACCAGACAGGGTGAACGAGCAGTACTTC. It is translated as CASSPDRVNEQYF.

This chain joins TRBV5-4 and TRBJ1-3; D is ambiguous. V lost 2 bases to trimming and J lost 2 bases, with 11 bases between them. CDR3 length: 15 residues. Germline V lookup: CDR1 SGHNT, CDR2 YYREEE (reference sequence). CDR3 protein: CASSFGREPGNTIYF. CDR3 DNA: TGTGCCAGCAGCTTCGGCCGGGAGCCTGGAAACACCATATATTTT. Together with reference TRBV5-4 and TRBJ1-3, the CDR3 gives the full variable domain: ETGVTQSPTHLIKTRGQQVTLRCSSQSGHNTVSWYQQALGQGPQFIFQYYREEENGRGNFPPRFSGLQFPNYSSELNVNALELDDSALYLCASSFGREPGNTIYFGEGSWLTVV.

This chain links TRBV10-3 with TRBJ2-1; D possibly corresponds to TRBD2 (5 bases). This CDR3 is built from 12 residues. Germline assignment: CDR1 ENHRY and CDR2 SYGVKD. Trimming left V 5 bases short and J 3 bases short, with 5 bases between. The CDR3 coding sequence is TGTGCCATCAGTACTAGCTACAATGAGCAGTTCTTC. It translates to CAISTSYNEQFF.

The chain employs TRBV7-2 and TRBJ2-5; the match to TRBD1 covers 7 bases. V was pared by 5 bases and J by 7 bases, with 10 bases of the junction left unmatched. CDR3 length: 14 residues. Germline V gene data show CDR1 as SGHTA and CDR2 as FQGNSA. CDR3 protein: CASSTTGAPRTQYF. The CDR3 DNA reads as TGTGCCAGCAGCACTACAGGGGCACCGCGGACCCAGTACTTC.

This chain connects TRBV6-5 to TRBJ1-2; D remains ambiguous. V was trimmed by 6 bases and J by 8 bases, leaving 13 bases between them. The CDR3 runs to 12 residues. CDR1 MNHEY and CDR2 SVGAGI come from the germline V gene. The CDR3 loop reads CASRSVVMGYTF. CDR3 bases: TGTGCCAGCAGATCGGTCGTTATGGGCTACACCTTC.

The genes are TRBV7-3 and TRBJ1-1; D uncertain. The V gene lost 0 bases and the J gene lost 7 bases, with 9 bases spanning the gap. Germline V lookup: CDR1 SGHTA, CDR2 FQGTGA. The CDR3 sequence is 13 residues long. CDR3 DNA: TGTGCCAGCAGCTTAACGTACCGGGATGAAGCTTTCTTT. The encoded protein is CASSLTYRDEAFF.

The rearrangement uses TRBV2 and TRBJ1-1, with D uncertain. The V end lost 1 base, the J end lost 3 bases, and 6 bases lay between the germline ends. This CDR3 is 13 amino acids long. The germline CDR1 and CDR2 sequences are SNHLY and FYNNEI. The CDR3 DNA reads as TGTGCCAGCAGTGAAGGCACTCACACTGAAGCTTTCTTT. Amino acid sequence: CASSEGTHTEAFF.

The chain is built from TRBV19 and TRBJ2-2, with 15 bases that match TRBD2. CDR1 LNHDA and CDR2 SQIVND come from the germline V gene (reference sequence). The CDR3 runs to 18 residues. V shed 5 bases, J shed 2 bases, and the junction held 6 bases outside the gene matches. The DNA for the CDR3 is TGTGCCAGTAGTGCTCGGACTAGCGGGGGGGGAAACACCGGGGAGCTGTTTTTT. Residues: CASSARTSGGGNTGELFF.

The chain links TRBV15 to TRBJ1-3; no firm D call. The CDR3 is 15 amino acids. The V gene's germline CDR1 is LNHNV and CDR2 YYDKDF (reference sequence). The germline V and J ends were trimmed by 3 bases and 0 bases, with 9 bases remaining between them. The CDR3 loop is CATSRGLSSGNTIYF. In DNA form, the CDR3 reads TGTGCCACCAGCAGGGGCCTGAGCTCTGGAAACACCATATATTTT.

This chain joins TRBV11-2 and TRBJ1-5; perhaps TRBD1 as D (5 bases). The CDR3 totals 14 residues. Germline V gene lookup returns CDR1 SGHAT and CDR2 FQNNGV. Trimming pared 5 bases from V and 3 bases from J, leaving 11 bases between. CDR3 in amino acids: CASSRWGDNQPQHF. CDR3 DNA sequence: TGTGCCAGCAGCCGGTGGGGGGACAATCAGCCCCAGCATTTT.

The chain links TRBV6-2 or TRBV6-3 to TRBJ1-2, with unresolved D. CDR3 length: 13 residues. Trimming stripped 0 bases from V and 6 bases from J, with 8 bases between. The germline V gene has CDR1 MNHEY and CDR2 SVGEGT. DNA for the CDR3: TGTGCCAGCAGTTACTCGAACGGGAATGGCTACACCTTC. This encodes CASSYSNGNGYTF.

The chain employs TRBV9 and TRBJ2-3, with no clear D. With 3 bases removed from V and 4 bases from J, the gap between germline ends came to 6 bases. CDR3 size: 12 residues. Germline V CDR1 and CDR2: SGDLS, YYNGEE. The CDR3 DNA sequence: TGTGCCAGCAGCGGAGGAGCAGATACGCAGTATTTT. Residues: CASSGGADTQYF.

This clone was detected once. The chain combines TRBV6-2 or TRBV6-3 with TRBJ1-1; 7 bases agree with TRBD1. The CDR3 runs to 15 residues. V trimming: 6 bases; J trimming: 1 base; junction bases outside the gene matches: 8. Per germline, CDR1 MNHEY and CDR2 SVGEGT. The CDR3 sequence: CASSSLGQANTEAFF. The CDR3 nucleotides are TGTGCCAGCAGCTCACTTGGACAGGCGAACACTGAAGCTTTCTTT.

Ten or more counts support this clone. The chain combines TRBV2 with TRBJ1-1; D ambiguous. The CDR3 spans 11 residues. Germline CDR1 SNHLY, CDR2 FYNNEI. The V gene lost 6 bases and the J gene lost 6 bases, with 8 bases spanning the gap. The CDR3: CASRESPEAFF. Here the CDR3 DNA reads TGTGCCAGCAGGGAAAGCCCTGAAGCTTTCTTT.

V usage is TRBV7-9 and J usage is TRBJ1-1; D may be TRBD1 (6 bases). There are 13 residues in the CDR3. V gave up 5 bases and J gave up 5 bases, with 12 bases separating them. CDR1 and CDR2 (germline): SEHNR, FQNEAQ (reference sequence). CDR3 in amino acids: CASSPGQSTEAFF. CDR3 DNA: TGTGCCAGCAGCCCCGGACAGTCGACTGAAGCTTTCTTT.

The gene calls are TRBV5-1 and TRBJ1-4; 8 bases align to TRBD1. CDR3 size: 16 residues. V shed 5 bases, J shed 2 bases, and the junction held 8 bases outside the gene matches. Germline loops: CDR1 SGHRS, CDR2 YFSETQ. The CDR3 protein is CASRRQGHLTNEKLFF. Here the CDR3 DNA reads TGCGCCAGCAGAAGACAGGGGCATCTCACTAATGAAAAACTGTTTTTT. The full variable domain, rest sourced from reference TRBV5-1 and TRBJ1-4, is KAGVTQTPRYLIKTRGQQVTLSCSPISGHRSVSWYQQTPGQGLQFLFEYFSETQRNKGNFPGRFSGRQFSNSRSEMNVSTLELGDSALYLCASRRQGHLTNEKLFFGSGTQLSVL.

The V call is TRBV14, the J call TRBJ2-7; weak D call: TRBD2 (6 bases). The CDR3 is 14 residues long. The germline V gene encodes CDR1 SGHDN and CDR2 FVKESK. The germline V and J ends were trimmed by 6 bases and 0 bases, with 12 bases remaining between them. DNA of the CDR3: TGTGCCAGCAGTTATCGGCGGGGCTCCTACGAGCAGTACTTC. It specifies CASSYRRGSYEQYF.

V and J are TRBV29-1 and TRBJ2-5; 10 nucleotides align to TRBD2. The CDR3 covers 14 residues. The V segment lost 7 bases and the J segment 5 bases; nucleotides outside the gene matches: 10. The V gene's germline CDR1 is SQVTM and CDR2 ANQGSEA. The CDR3 spells CSATSGLAMETQYF. CDR3 nucleotides: TGCAGCGCCACCTCGGGACTAGCGATGGAGACCCAGTACTTC.

This clone has more than one count but fewer than ten. This chain connects TRBV7-2 to TRBJ1-5; D perhaps matches TRBD1 (6 bases). The V and J ends lost 1 base and 7 bases respectively, with 17 bases between them. The CDR3 covers 16 residues. CDR1 SGHTA and CDR2 FQGNSA come from the germline V gene. The CDR3 loop reads CASSLVAGAGAQPQHF. The CDR3 DNA follows: TGTGCCAGCAGCTTAGTCGCTGGAGCAGGGGCACAGCCCCAGCATTTT. Supplemented by reference TRBV7-2 and TRBJ1-5, the full variable domain reads GAGVSQSPSNKVTEKGKDVELRCDPISGHTALYWYRQSLGQGLEFLIYFQGNSAPDKSGLPSDRFSAERTGGSVSTLTIQRTQQEDSAVYLCASSLVAGAGAQPQHFGDGTRLSIL.

This chain connects TRBV5-4 to TRBJ2-7; D ambiguous. Per germline, CDR1 SGHNT and CDR2 YYREEE (reference sequence). The CDR3 length is 15 residues. Trimming took off 5 bases at V and 0 bases at J, with 15 bases between the two ends. CDR3 protein: CASSPRGVSSYEQYF. The CDR3 DNA sequence: TGTGCCAGCAGTCCACGAGGCGTAAGCTCCTACGAGCAGTACTTC.